This T cell receptor beta chain was sequenced during a study of cytomegalovirus exposure and HLA in healthy donors. The wider study: Of 350 to 400 genotyped donors, 81% grouped in the Caucasian-associated ancestry cluster. Study-wide points: Presence/absence analyses assumed roughly uniform sequencing depth across donors. Rare TCR sequences predominated, though certain public TCRs were found in many donors.

It was with 60 Vbeta and 13 Jbeta primers that the PCR ran. Sequenced by immunoSEQ multiplex PCR; TCRdb stores in-frame clones only, minus some. There are 250,000 to 350,000 clones in the sample; 80% to 90% occur only once, and less than 4.5% lies in the top ten. With regard to this clone: Its antigen is not identified.

Per germline, CDR1 SGDLS and CDR2 YYNGEE. This CDR3 has 16 amino acids. V lost 0 bases and J lost 6, with 13 bases in between. The material sequenced was PBMCs. This TCR came from a man aged 40-55 years in good health and CMV-seropositive. The gene calls are TRBV9 and TRBJ1-6; D gene unclear. DNA of the CDR3: TGTGCCAGCAGCGTAGGGTCCCCCGGAGGTAATTCACCCCTCCACTTT. Amino acid sequence: CASSVGSPGGNSPLHF.